This entry lists 21 T cell receptor beta chains sequenced from one sample in a study of T cell responses to AZD1222 COVID-19 vaccine. TCRdb's copy holds only in-frame clones and misses some; the assay was immunoSEQ multiplex PCR. The sample carries approximately 91,000 clones, 70% to 90% recorded once. The sequenced sample was peripheral blood, obtained on day 0 of AZD1222 vaccination. All receptors come from an adult in good health.

This chain uses TRBV7-2 with TRBJ1-1; D remains ambiguous. The CDR3 runs 13 residues. V lost 4 bases to trimming and J lost 0 bases, with 6 bases between them. CDR1 and CDR2 from the germline V gene are SGHTA and FQGNSA. CDR3 loop: CASSYQVNTEAFF. CDR3 sequence (DNA): TGTGCCAGCAGCTACCAGGTGAACACTGAAGCTTTCTTT.

The chain carries TRBV6-5 and TRBJ2-7; the match to TRBD2 covers 10 bases. The V gene end was trimmed by 9 bases and the J gene end by 3 bases; junction bases not matched to a gene: 2. Germline V lookup: CDR1 MNHEY, CDR2 SVGAGI. This CDR3 contains 12 residues. The CDR3 region has the DNA TGTGCCAGTGGGACTAGCGACTACGAGCAGTACTTC. It encodes CASGTSDYEQYF.

V usage is TRBV3-1 (or the pseudogene TRBV3-2) and J usage is TRBJ2-3; 10 bases fit TRBD2. The CDR3 runs to 15 residues. J gave up 0 bases and V 5 bases, and 2 bases lay outside the gene matches. Germline loops: CDR1 LGHDT, CDR2 YNNKEL (reference sequence). The CDR3 DNA reads as TGTGCCAGCAGCATTAGCGGGGGGAGCACAGATACGCAGTATTTT. Amino acids: CASSISGGSTDTQYF.

The chain has TRBV19 and TRBJ2-5; 11 bases map to TRBD2. CDR1 is LNHDA, CDR2 SQIVND, per germline (reference sequence). This CDR3 is 15 amino acids long. With V trimmed by 6 bases and J by 1 base, 4 bases remained unmatched. DNA of the CDR3: TGTGCCAGTAGCCTACTAGCGGGAGTCCAAGAGACCCAGTACTTC. It codes for CASSLLAGVQETQYF.

The chain joins TRBV2 to TRBJ2-2, with D tentatively TRBD2 (6 bases). Germline V gives CDR1 SNHLY, CDR2 FYNNEI. The V end lost 6 bases, the J end lost 2 bases, and 13 bases lay between the germline ends. There are 15 residues in the CDR3. The CDR3 nucleotides are TGTGCCAGCAGGGCGGGATTCGTAAACACCGGGGAGCTGTTTTTT. It yields the protein CASRAGFVNTGELFF.

This clone was detected only once. The chain carries TRBV5-8 and TRBJ1-1; D uncertain. CDR3 length: 13 residues. From germline, CDR1 is SGHTS and CDR2 YDEGEE. V lost 6 bases to trimming and J lost 0 bases, with 9 bases between them. CDR3: CASKRALNTEAFF. The CDR3 DNA sequence: TGTGCCAGCAAACGCGCCTTGAACACTGAAGCTTTCTTT. The complete variable domain, with remaining parts taken from reference TRBV5-8 and TRBJ1-1, reads EAGVTQSPTHLIKTRGQQATLRCSPISGHTSVYWYQQALGLGLQFLLWYDEGEERNRGNFPPRFSGRQFPNYSSELNVNALELEDSALYLCASKRALNTEAFFGQGTRLTVV.

V gene TRBV12-3 or TRBV12-4 combines with J gene TRBJ2-3, with D uncertain. Trimming left V 3 bases short and J 6 bases short, with 10 bases between. The CDR3 has 13 residues. The CDR3 DNA is TGTGCCAGCAGTTTCCCCGTGGTGGATACGCAGTATTTT. Translated: CASSFPVVDTQYF.

This rearrangement joins TRBV19 to TRBJ2-5, with 7 bases identical to TRBD1. The CDR3 is 14 residues long. Losses at the gene ends were 3 bases for V and 4 bases for J; bases not matched to a gene: 5. Germline V CDR1 and CDR2: LNHDA, SQIVND (reference sequence). CDR3 amino acids: CASSISAGGETQYF. The CDR3 nucleotides are TGTGCCAGTAGTATTTCGGCAGGGGGAGAGACCCAGTACTTC.

The chain links TRBV14 to TRBJ1-1; D is unclear. The germline V gene has CDR1 SGHDN and CDR2 FVKESK. CDR3 length equals 13 residues. The V end was cut by 4 bases, the J end by 1 base, with 7 bases between. CDR3 amino acids: CASSLNRNTEAFF. CDR3 bases: TGTGCCAGCAGCCTTAATCGGAACACTGAAGCTTTCTTT.

CDR3 in DNA: TGCGCCAGCAGCCCTTGGCCGACCCGGGACAGGGTTATTACCCAGTACTTC. Protein product: CASSPWPTRDRVITQYF. The chain is built from TRBV5-1 and TRBJ2-5; TRBD1 matches 9 bases. The V gene's germline CDR1 is SGHRS and CDR2 YFSETQ. CDR3 length equals 17 residues. V gave up 4 bases and J gave up 8 bases; unmatched junction bases: 18.

The chain uses TRBV19 and TRBJ1-2; maybe TRBD1 (6 bases). Trimming took 2 bases from V and 6 from J, leaving 10 bases between them. The CDR3 spans 13 residues. Per germline, CDR1 LNHDA and CDR2 SQIVND (reference sequence). CDR3 sequence: CASSISGANGYTF. The CDR3 DNA reads TGTGCCAGTAGTATATCAGGGGCCAATGGCTACACCTTC.

The chain has TRBV3-1 (or the pseudogene TRBV3-2) and TRBJ2-7, with D possibly TRBD2 on 6 matching bases. This CDR3 has 15 amino acids. In germline, CDR1 is LGHDT, CDR2 YNNKEL (reference sequence). V lost 0 bases and J 1 base, leaving 10 bases between the germline ends. The CDR3 region is CASSQDFRGSYEQYF. DNA of the CDR3: TGTGCCAGCAGCCAAGATTTTCGGGGGTCCTACGAGCAGTACTTC.

The chain is built from TRBV30 and TRBJ2-2, with TRBD1 matching 9 bases. The CDR3 spans 15 residues. The trim removed 3 bases at V and 2 bases at J, leaving 4 bases unmatched. Germline CDR1 is GTSNPN and CDR2 is SVGIG (reference sequence). The CDR3 nucleotides are TGTGCCTGGAGCTCGACAGGGGGTAACACCGGGGAGCTGTTTTTT. It yields the protein CAWSSTGGNTGELFF.

This chain joins TRBV29-1 and TRBJ1-3; maybe TRBD1 (5 bases). The CDR3 covers 15 residues. Germline V gives CDR1 SQVTM, CDR2 ANQGSEA. V dropped 2 bases and J dropped 0 bases, with 11 bases sitting between them. CDR3 in amino acids: CSVESRGGSGNTIYF. The CDR3 DNA is TGCAGCGTTGAATCGCGGGGGGGCTCTGGAAACACCATATATTTT.

The gene calls are TRBV6-1 and TRBJ1-4; 11 bases are a match to TRBD1. V gave up 4 bases and J gave up 8 bases; unmatched junction bases: 9. Germline V gene sequence: CDR1 MNHNS, CDR2 SASEGT. The CDR3 runs 16 residues. The CDR3 DNA sequence: TGTGCCAGCAGTGCAGAGGGGGGGACAGGGGGAGAAAAACTGTTTTTT. This sequence encodes CASSAEGGTGGEKLFF.

The chain employs TRBV28 and TRBJ2-6; a possible D gene is TRBD2 (6 bases). CDR3 length: 15 amino acids. V dropped 2 bases and J dropped 1 base, with 6 bases sitting between them. Germline V CDR1 and CDR2: MDHEN, SYDVKM. CDR3 nucleotides: TGTGCCAGCAGTTTAGGGGGGTCTGGGGCCAACGTCCTGACTTTC. Its protein is CASSLGGSGANVLTF.

This rearrangement joins TRBV18 to TRBJ2-7, with TRBD1 identical over 9 bases. In germline, CDR1 is KGHSH, CDR2 LQKENI. The V gene end was trimmed by 3 bases and the J gene end by 3 bases; junction bases not matched to a gene: 6. This CDR3 region has 15 residues. The CDR3 DNA follows: TGTGCCAGCTCACCTAGTGAGGGACAGGGCTACGAGCAGTACTTC. This translates into CASSPSEGQGYEQYF.

This clone was detected once. The chain employs TRBV5-1 and TRBJ2-1; the D is unclear. Trimming removed 4 bases at V and 7 bases at J, with 12 bases between. This CDR3 spans 13 amino acids. Germline values: CDR1 SGHRS, CDR2 YFSETQ. The CDR3: CASSLAVGNEQFF. CDR3 in DNA: TGCGCCAGCAGCCTCGCCGTCGGGAATGAGCAGTTCTTC.

This clone occurred once. The chain links TRBV10-3 to TRBJ1-2, with 7 bases matching TRBD1. V was pared by 10 bases and J by 0 bases, with 8 bases of the junction left unmatched. The CDR3 extends over 14 amino acids. Per germline, CDR1 ENHRY and CDR2 SYGVKD. The CDR3 spells CATSTGTANYGYTF. The CDR3 DNA sequence: TGTGCCACTTCTACCGGGACAGCTAACTATGGCTACACCTTC.

V is TRBV21-1 and J is TRBJ2-1; the table's D gene call, TRBD2, was not cross checked with the DNA. TRBV21-1 is flagged as a pseudogene. The length of the CDR3 is 17 residues. The CDR3 here is CASSSCTSGGAGNEQFF. DNA of the CDR3: TGTGCCAGCAGCTCTTGCACTAGCGGGGGGGCGGGCAATGAGCAGTTCTTC.

J is TRBJ2-2 and V is TRBV5-4; no clear D. The CDR3 has 13 amino acids. Germline CDR1 SGHNT, CDR2 YYREEE (reference sequence). Between the trimmed V and J ends, which lost 3 bases and 3 bases, there was a span of 6 bases. CDR3 in DNA: TGTGCCAGCAGCTACCCTTACACCGGGGAGCTGTTTTTT. Protein product: CASSYPYTGELFF. Supplemented by reference TRBV5-4 and TRBJ2-2, the full variable domain reads ETGVTQSPTHLIKTRGQQVTLRCSSQSGHNTVSWYQQALGQGPQFIFQYYREEENGRGNFPPRFSGLQFPNYSSELNVNALELDDSALYLCASSYPYTGELFFGEGSRLTVL.